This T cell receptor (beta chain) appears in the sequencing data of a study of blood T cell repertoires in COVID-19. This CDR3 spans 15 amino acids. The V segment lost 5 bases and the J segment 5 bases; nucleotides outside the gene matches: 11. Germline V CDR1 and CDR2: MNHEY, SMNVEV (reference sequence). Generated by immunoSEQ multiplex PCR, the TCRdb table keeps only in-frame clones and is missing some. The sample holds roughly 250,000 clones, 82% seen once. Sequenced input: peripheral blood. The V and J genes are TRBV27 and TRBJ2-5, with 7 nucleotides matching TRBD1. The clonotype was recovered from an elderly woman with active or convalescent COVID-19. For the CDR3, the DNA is TGTGCCAGCAGTACCCGACAGGGTAATTTTGAGACCCAGTACTTC. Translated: CASSTRQGNFETQYF.